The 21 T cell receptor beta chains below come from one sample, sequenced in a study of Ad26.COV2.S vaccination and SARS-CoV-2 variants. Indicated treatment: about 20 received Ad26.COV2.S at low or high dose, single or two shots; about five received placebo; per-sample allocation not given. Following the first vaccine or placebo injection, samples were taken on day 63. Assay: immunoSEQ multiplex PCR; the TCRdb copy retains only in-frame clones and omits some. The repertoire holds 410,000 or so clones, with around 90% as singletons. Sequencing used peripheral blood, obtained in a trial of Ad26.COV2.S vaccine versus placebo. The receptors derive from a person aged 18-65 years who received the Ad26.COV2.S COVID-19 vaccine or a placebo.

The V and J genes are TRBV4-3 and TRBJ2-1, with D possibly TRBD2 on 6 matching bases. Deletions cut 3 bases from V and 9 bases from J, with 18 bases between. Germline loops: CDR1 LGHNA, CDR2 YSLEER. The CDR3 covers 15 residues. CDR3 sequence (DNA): TGCGCCAGCAGCCAGGAGGGAGCGGTCCTGGGTGAGCAGTTCTTC. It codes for CASSQEGAVLGEQFF.

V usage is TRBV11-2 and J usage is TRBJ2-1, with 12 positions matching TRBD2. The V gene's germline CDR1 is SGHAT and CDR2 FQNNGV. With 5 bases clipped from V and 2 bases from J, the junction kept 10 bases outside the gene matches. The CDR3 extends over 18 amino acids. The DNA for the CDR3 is TGTGCCAGCAGCCATATCCGACTAGCGGGAGTAGCCTACAATGAGCAGTTCTTC. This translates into CASSHIRLAGVAYNEQFF.

CDR3 sequence reads: CASKLGNEQFF. In nucleotides, the CDR3 is TGTGCCAGCAAGCTAGGCAATGAGCAGTTCTTC. The chain has TRBV5-6 and TRBJ2-1; D gene unclear. The CDR3 is 11 residues long. Trimming removed 6 bases at V and 6 bases at J, with 7 bases between. Germline V CDR1 and CDR2: SGHDT, YYEEEE.

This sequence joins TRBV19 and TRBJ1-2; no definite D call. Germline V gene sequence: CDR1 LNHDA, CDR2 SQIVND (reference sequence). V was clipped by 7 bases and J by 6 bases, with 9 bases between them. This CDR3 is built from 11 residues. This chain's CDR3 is CASMLGNGYTF. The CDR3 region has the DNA TGTGCCAGTATGCTAGGGAATGGCTACACCTTC.

The CDR3 DNA reads TGTGCCAGCAGTTACCGGACTCCGACCGGGGAGCTGTTTTTT. Amino acids: CASSYRTPTGELFF. The chain links TRBV6-5 to TRBJ2-2; D may be TRBD2 (5 bases). CDR1 is MNHEY and CDR2 is SVGAGI in the germline V gene. This CDR3 contains 14 residues. V was shortened by 2 bases and J by 5 bases, with 9 bases between the two germline ends.

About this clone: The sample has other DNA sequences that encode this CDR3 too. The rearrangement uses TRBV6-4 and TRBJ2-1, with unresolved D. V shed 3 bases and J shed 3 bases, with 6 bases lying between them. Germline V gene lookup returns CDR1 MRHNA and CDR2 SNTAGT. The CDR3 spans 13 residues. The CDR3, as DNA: TGTGCCAGCAGTGAGACGAGCTACAATGAGCAGTTCTTC. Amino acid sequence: CASSETSYNEQFF.

The CDR3 sequence is CASSLTTSEQYF. CDR3 nucleotides: TGCGCCAGCAGCTTGACTACCTCCGAGCAGTACTTC. The chain uses TRBV5-1 and TRBJ2-7; D uncertain. Germline CDR1 and CDR2: SGHRS and YFSETQ. The CDR3 length is 12 residues. V lost 1 base and J lost 6, with 8 bases in between.

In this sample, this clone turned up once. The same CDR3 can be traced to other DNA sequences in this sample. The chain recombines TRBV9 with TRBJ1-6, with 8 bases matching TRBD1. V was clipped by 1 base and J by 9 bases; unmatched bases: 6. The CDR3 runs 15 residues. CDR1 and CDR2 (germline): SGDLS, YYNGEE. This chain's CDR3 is CASSVRDRGGSPLHF. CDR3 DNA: TGTGCCAGCAGCGTAAGAGACAGGGGAGGTTCACCCCTCCACTTT.

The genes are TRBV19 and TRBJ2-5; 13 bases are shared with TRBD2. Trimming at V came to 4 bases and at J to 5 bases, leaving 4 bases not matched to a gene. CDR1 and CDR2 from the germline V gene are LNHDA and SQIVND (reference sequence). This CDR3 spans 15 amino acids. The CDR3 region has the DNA TGTGCCAGTAGTAGCCTACTAGCGGGAGGGGAGACCCAGTACTTC. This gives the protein CASSSLLAGGETQYF. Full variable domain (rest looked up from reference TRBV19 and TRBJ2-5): DGGITQSPKYLFRKEGQNVTLSCEQNLNHDAMYWYRQDPGQGLRLIYYSQIVNDFQKGDIAEGYSVSREKKESFPLTVTSAQKNPTAFYLCASSSLLAGGETQYFGPGTRLLVL.

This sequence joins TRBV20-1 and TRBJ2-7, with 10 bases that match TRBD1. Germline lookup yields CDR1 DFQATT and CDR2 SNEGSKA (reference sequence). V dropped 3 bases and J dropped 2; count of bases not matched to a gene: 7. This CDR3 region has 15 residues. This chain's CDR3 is CSASNVGQGAYEQYF. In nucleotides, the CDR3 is TGCAGTGCTAGTAATGTCGGACAGGGGGCCTACGAGCAGTACTTC.

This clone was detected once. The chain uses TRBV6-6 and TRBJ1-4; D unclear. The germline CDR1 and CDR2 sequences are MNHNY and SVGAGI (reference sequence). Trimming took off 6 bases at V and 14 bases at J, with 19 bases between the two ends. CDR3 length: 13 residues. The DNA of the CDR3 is TGTGCCAGCAGGACACTAAATACAGCGACGCTGTTTTTT. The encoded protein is CASRTLNTATLFF.

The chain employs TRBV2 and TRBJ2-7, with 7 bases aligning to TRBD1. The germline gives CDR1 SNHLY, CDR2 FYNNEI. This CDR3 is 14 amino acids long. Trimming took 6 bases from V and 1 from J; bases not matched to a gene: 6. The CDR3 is CASSLQGRSYEQYF. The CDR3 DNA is TGTGCCAGCAGCCTACAGGGGCGGTCCTACGAGCAGTACTTC.

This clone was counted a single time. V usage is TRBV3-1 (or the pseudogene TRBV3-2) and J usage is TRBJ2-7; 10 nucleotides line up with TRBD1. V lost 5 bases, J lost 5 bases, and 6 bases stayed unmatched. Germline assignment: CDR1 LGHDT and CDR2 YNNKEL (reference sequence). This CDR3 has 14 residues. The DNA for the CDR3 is TGTGCCAGCAGCACCGGGACAGGGGAACACGAGCAGTACTTC. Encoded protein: CASSTGTGEHEQYF.

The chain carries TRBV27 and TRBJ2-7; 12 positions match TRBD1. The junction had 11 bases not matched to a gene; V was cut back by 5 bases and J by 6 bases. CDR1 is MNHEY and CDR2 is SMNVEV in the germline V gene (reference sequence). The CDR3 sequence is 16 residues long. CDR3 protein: CASSPGTGGVSAEQYF. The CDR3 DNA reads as TGTGCCAGCAGTCCAGGGACAGGGGGCGTTTCGGCCGAGCAGTACTTC.

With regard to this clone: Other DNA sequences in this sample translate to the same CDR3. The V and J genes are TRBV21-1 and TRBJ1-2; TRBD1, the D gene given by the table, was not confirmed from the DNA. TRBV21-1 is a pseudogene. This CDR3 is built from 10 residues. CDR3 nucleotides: TGTGCCAGCAGCAAGGGCGGCTACACCTTC. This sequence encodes CASSKGGYTF.

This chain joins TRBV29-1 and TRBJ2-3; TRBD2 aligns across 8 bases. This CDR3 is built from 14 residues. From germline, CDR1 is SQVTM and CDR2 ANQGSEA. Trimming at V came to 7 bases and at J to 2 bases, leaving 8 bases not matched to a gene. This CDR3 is CSATGGINTDTQYF. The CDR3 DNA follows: TGCAGCGCGACGGGGGGGATAAACACAGATACGCAGTATTTT.

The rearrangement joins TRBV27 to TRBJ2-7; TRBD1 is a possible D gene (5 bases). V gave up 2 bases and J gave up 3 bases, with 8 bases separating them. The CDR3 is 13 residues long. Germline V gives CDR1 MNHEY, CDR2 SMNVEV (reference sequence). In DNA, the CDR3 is TGTGCCAGCAGTTTACGCAGGGTCTACGAGCAGTACTTC. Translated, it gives CASSLRRVYEQYF.

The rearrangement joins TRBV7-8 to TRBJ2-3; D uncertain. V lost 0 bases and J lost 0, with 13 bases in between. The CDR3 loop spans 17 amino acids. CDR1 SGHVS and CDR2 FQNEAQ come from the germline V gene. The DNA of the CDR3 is TGTGCCAGCAGCTTAGCCTGGACGATGCCTAGCACAGATACGCAGTATTTT. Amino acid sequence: CASSLAWTMPSTDTQYF. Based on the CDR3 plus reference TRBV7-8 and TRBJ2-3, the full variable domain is GAGVSQSPRYKVAKRGQDVALRCDPISGHVSLFWYQQALGQGPEFLTYFQNEAQLDKSGLPSDRFFAERPEGSVSTLKIQRTQQEDSAVYLCASSLAWTMPSTDTQYFGPGTRLTVL.

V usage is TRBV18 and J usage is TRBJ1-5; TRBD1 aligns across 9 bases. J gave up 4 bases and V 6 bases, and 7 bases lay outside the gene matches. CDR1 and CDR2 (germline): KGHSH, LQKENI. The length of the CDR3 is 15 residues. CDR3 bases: TGTGCCAGCTCCCCGGGACAGGGACTGAATCAGCCCCAGCATTTT. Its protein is CASSPGQGLNQPQHF.

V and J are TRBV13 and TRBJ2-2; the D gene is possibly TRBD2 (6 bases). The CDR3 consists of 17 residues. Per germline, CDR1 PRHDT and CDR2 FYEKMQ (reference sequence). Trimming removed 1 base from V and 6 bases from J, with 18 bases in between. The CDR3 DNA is TGTGCCAGCAGCTTAGTAGGAGGGGAAATTAGCCCCGGGGAGCTGTTTTTT. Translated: CASSLVGGEISPGELFF.

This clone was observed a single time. CDR3 residues: CASSHLEGASRGLEQFF. The CDR3 bases are TGTGCCAGCAGCCACTTAGAGGGGGCTAGCAGAGGTCTTGAGCAGTTCTTC. The rearrangement uses TRBV7-2 and TRBJ2-1; TRBD1 agrees at 7 bases. The CDR3 consists of 17 residues. Unmatched junction bases numbered 19, after V lost 5 bases and J lost 9 bases. The V gene's germline CDR1 is SGHTA and CDR2 FQGNSA.